This entry lists 30 T cell receptor beta chains sequenced from one sample in a study of blood T cell repertoires in COVID-19 (dated by TCRdb to about 2020). To prepare the library, the immunoSEQ multiplex PCR assay was applied. Held by TCRdb, this immuneACCESS table contains in-frame sequences only and omits some clones. Under half of the omission traces to an unresolved V gene where checked; the cause of the rest is unknown. The table for this sample lists about 70,000 clones; roughly 90% of them were counted only once. Together, the top ten hold roughly 9.7% of the sample. Material for sequencing was peripheral blood. The receptors were gathered from a human donor in a cohort sampled during active COVID-19.

This sequence joins TRBV27 and TRBJ2-1; no reliable D call. The length of the CDR3 is 13 residues. With 2 bases removed from V and 6 bases from J, the gap between germline ends came to 8 bases. CDR1 and CDR2 from the germline V gene are MNHEY and SMNVEV (reference sequence). DNA for the CDR3: TGTGCCAGCAGTTTAATCAGGTTCAATGAGCAGTTCTTC. Its protein is CASSLIRFNEQFF.

The V gene is TRBV2, the J gene TRBJ2-7; no clear D. Germline values: CDR1 SNHLY, CDR2 FYNNEI. The CDR3 runs 14 residues. Between the trimmed V and J ends, which lost 4 bases and 0 bases, there was a span of 10 bases. As DNA, the CDR3 is TGTGCCAGCAGTGTTCCTGGCACCTCCTACGAGCAGTACTTC. Translation: CASSVPGTSYEQYF.

This chain links TRBV19 with TRBJ1-5; 8 bases fit TRBD1. The V and J ends lost 4 bases and 7 bases, in that order; junction bases with no gene match: 6. CDR1 and CDR2 (germline): LNHDA, SQIVND (reference sequence). CDR3 length equals 14 residues. The CDR3: CASSKTGVGQPQHF. The CDR3 DNA reads as TGTGCCAGTAGTAAGACAGGGGTCGGGCAGCCCCAGCATTTT.

V is TRBV3-1 (or the pseudogene TRBV3-2) and J is TRBJ2-7, with D unresolved. The CDR3 spans 15 residues. Trimming stripped 1 base from V and 7 bases from J, with 17 bases between. Germline loops: CDR1 LGHDT, CDR2 YNNKEL (reference sequence). The CDR3 loop reads CASSQVNARSEEQYF. Written as DNA, the CDR3 is TGTGCCAGCAGCCAAGTAAACGCGCGCTCGGAGGAGCAGTACTTC.

The J gene is TRBJ2-1, the V gene TRBV6-1; 9 bases are shared with TRBD2. CDR3 length: 15 amino acids. Germline CDR1 MNHNS, CDR2 SASEGT. V dropped 2 bases and J dropped 6; count of bases not matched to a gene: 5. The CDR3 DNA sequence: TGTGCCAGCAGTGAATTAGCGGGAGCCCCCAATGAGCAGTTCTTC. It encodes CASSELAGAPNEQFF.

The chain employs TRBV5-1 and TRBJ2-1; no firm D call. CDR3 length: 13 residues. Germline V gene data show CDR1 as SGHRS and CDR2 as YFSETQ. V was pared by 0 bases and J by 4 bases, with 5 bases between. The CDR3 DNA follows: TGCGCCAGCAGCTTGGCCCAGTACAATGAGCAGTTCTTC. The encoded protein is CASSLAQYNEQFF.

The rearrangement uses TRBV29-1 and TRBJ1-3; D ambiguous. The CDR3 loop spans 12 amino acids. CDR1 SQVTM and CDR2 ANQGSEA come from the germline V gene. The V end lost 4 bases, the J end lost 3 bases, and 7 bases lay between the germline ends. This CDR3 reads CSVVSGGNTIYF. DNA for the CDR3: TGCAGCGTTGTGAGTGGTGGAAACACCATATATTTT.

The chain recombines TRBV30 with TRBJ2-3, with D maybe TRBD1 (6 bases). Per germline, CDR1 GTSNPN and CDR2 SVGIG (reference sequence). The CDR3 extends over 16 amino acids. V lost 4 bases, J lost 5 bases, and 22 bases lay in between. The CDR3 here is CAWNTLTGQWGDTQYF. The CDR3 DNA is TGTGCCTGGAATACTCTGACAGGACAATGGGGAGATACGCAGTATTTT. Complete variable domain (other parts from reference TRBV30 and TRBJ2-3): SQTIHQWPATLVQPVGSPLSLECTVEGTSNPNLYWYRQAAGRGLQLLFYSVGIGQISSEVPQNLSASRPQDRQFILSSKKLLLSDSGFYLCAWNTLTGQWGDTQYFGPGTRLTVL.

The chain uses TRBV12-5 and TRBJ2-3, with D maybe TRBD1 (5 bases). The CDR3 sequence is 15 residues long. The germline V gene has CDR1 LGHNT and CDR2 FRNRAP. Trimming took 1 base from V and 5 from J, leaving 13 bases between them. CDR3 protein: CASGLGRGQGDTQYF. For the CDR3, the DNA is TGTGCTAGTGGTTTGGGTAGGGGTCAGGGAGATACGCAGTATTTT.

The genes are TRBV7-9 and TRBJ2-1, with 7 bases identical to TRBD2. Germline assignment: CDR1 SEHNR and CDR2 FQNEAQ (reference sequence). Unmatched junction bases numbered 8, after V lost 4 bases and J lost 8 bases. This CDR3 has 14 residues. CDR3 sequence reads: CASSWRQRGHEQFF. CDR3 DNA sequence: TGTGCCAGCAGCTGGAGGCAGCGGGGCCATGAGCAGTTCTTC.

The chain couples TRBV5-4 to TRBJ2-7; TRBD1 aligns across 9 bases. The V gene end was trimmed by 5 bases and the J gene end by 4 bases; junction bases not matched to a gene: 4. The CDR3 covers 13 residues. The germline CDR1 and CDR2 sequences are SGHNT and YYREEE (reference sequence). The CDR3: CASSLQGAYEQYF. The CDR3 DNA is TGTGCCAGCAGTTTACAGGGGGCTTACGAGCAGTACTTC. Based on the CDR3 plus reference TRBV5-4 and TRBJ2-7, the full variable domain is ETGVTQSPTHLIKTRGQQVTLRCSSQSGHNTVSWYQQALGQGPQFIFQYYREEENGRGNFPPRFSGLQFPNYSSELNVNALELDDSALYLCASSLQGAYEQYFGPGTRLTVT.

The V call is TRBV14, the J call TRBJ2-7; perhaps TRBD2 as D (5 bases). With 3 bases removed from V and 6 bases from J, the gap between germline ends came to 15 bases. Germline-derived CDR1 and CDR2 are SGHDN and FVKESK. CDR3 size: 14 residues. Here the CDR3 DNA reads TGTGCCAGCAGCCAGAGACCGGGGTCAGGCGAGCAGTACTTC. Amino acids: CASSQRPGSGEQYF.

This sequence joins TRBV4-2 and TRBJ2-1; 7 bases line up with TRBD2. Trimming took 0 bases from V and 4 from J; bases not matched to a gene: 6. Germline CDR1 is LGHNA and CDR2 is YNFKEQ. The CDR3 runs to 16 residues. The CDR3 protein is CASSQDWLAAYNEQFF. For the CDR3, the DNA is TGTGCCAGCAGCCAAGATTGGCTAGCGGCATACAATGAGCAGTTCTTC.

This clone has just one count. In DNA form, the CDR3 reads TGTGCCAGCAGTCTTGGGACAGGGGCTGGAAACACCATATATTTT. Translating it yields CASSLGTGAGNTIYF. The chain is built from TRBV6-5 and TRBJ1-3, with TRBD1 matching 10 bases. With 5 bases clipped from V and 2 bases from J, the junction kept 3 bases outside the gene matches. The length of the CDR3 is 15 residues. CDR1 and CDR2 (germline): MNHEY, SVGAGI.

A few counts support this clone. The chain has TRBV7-3 and TRBJ2-7; 10 positions agree with TRBD2. With V trimmed by 3 bases and J by 5 bases, 7 bases remained unmatched. Germline V gene sequence: CDR1 SGHTA, CDR2 FQGTGA. This CDR3 spans 15 amino acids. CDR3 in amino acids: CASSFTAGGPNEQYF. CDR3 DNA sequence: TGTGCCAGCAGCTTCACAGCGGGAGGGCCTAACGAGCAGTACTTC.

The chain recombines TRBV5-4 with TRBJ2-7; 7 bases align to TRBD1. Germline V gives CDR1 SGHNT, CDR2 YYREEE (reference sequence). The CDR3 has 15 residues. V shed 3 bases, J shed 2 bases, and the junction held 8 bases outside the gene matches. As DNA, the CDR3 is TGTGCCAGCAGCTCTACGGGACAGAAGACCTACGAGCAGTACTTC. It is translated as CASSSTGQKTYEQYF.

The chain carries TRBV9 and TRBJ2-1; 12 bases map to TRBD2. The CDR3 extends over 16 amino acids. Per the germline V gene, CDR1 is SGDLS and CDR2 is YYNGEE. J lost 7 bases, V lost 4 bases, and 9 bases had no gene match. CDR3 nucleotides: TGTGCCAGCAGCCGTACTAGCGGGAGGTTTGAGAATGAGCAGTTCTTC. Encoded protein: CASSRTSGRFENEQFF.

The sample holds one count of this clone. The chain employs TRBV2 and TRBJ2-3; 7 bases agree with TRBD2. CDR1 and CDR2 (germline): SNHLY, FYNNEI. This CDR3 is built from 13 residues. The trim removed 3 bases at V and 6 bases at J, leaving 3 bases unmatched. CDR3 DNA sequence: TGTGCCAGCAGTGAGCGGGGGTTCGATACGCAGTATTTT. This sequence encodes CASSERGFDTQYF.

The rearrangement joins TRBV3-1 (or the pseudogene TRBV3-2) to TRBJ1-6; D is perhaps TRBD1 (6 bases). The V end lost 1 base, the J end lost 8 bases, and 15 bases lay between the germline ends. This CDR3 has 16 residues. Germline lookup yields CDR1 LGHDT and CDR2 YNNKEL (reference sequence). The DNA for the CDR3 is TGTGCCAGCAGCCAAGCGGCCCTGGACAGAGATTCACCCCTCCACTTT. This encodes CASSQAALDRDSPLHF.

The chain links TRBV27 to TRBJ2-1, with 7 bases matching TRBD2. V shed 2 bases and J 6 bases; nucleotides not matched to a gene: 7. The CDR3 has 15 residues. Germline loops: CDR1 MNHEY, CDR2 SMNVEV (reference sequence). In DNA, the CDR3 is TGTGCCAGCAGTTTAGGGGGAGGGCCGGGCAATGAGCAGTTCTTC. It translates to CASSLGGGPGNEQFF.

The chain has TRBV3-1 (or the pseudogene TRBV3-2) and TRBJ2-5; 8 bases match TRBD1. V trimming: 3 bases; J trimming: 4 bases; junction bases outside the gene matches: 7. Germline CDR1 reads LGHDT; CDR2 reads YNNKEL (reference sequence). This CDR3 spans 15 amino acids. The CDR3 DNA is TGTGCCAGCAGCCACGGGCTACAGGGGGGAGAGACCCAGTACTTC. Translation gives CASSHGLQGGETQYF.

The chain couples TRBV6-2 or TRBV6-3 to TRBJ2-2, with 7 bases identical to TRBD1. The length of the CDR3 is 16 residues. Germline CDR1 is MNHEY and CDR2 is SVGEGT. V dropped 2 bases and J dropped 4; count of bases not matched to a gene: 7. CDR3 bases: TGTGCCAGCAGTTACGGCAGGGGGTTATTCACCGGGGAGCTGTTTTTT. The encoded protein is CASSYGRGLFTGELFF.

This clone is labeled hyperexpanded. This chain links TRBV4-3 with TRBJ2-1, with 9 bases lining up with TRBD2. The CDR3 length is 15 residues. V gave up 4 bases and J gave up 5 bases; unmatched junction bases: 6. Looked up from germline, CDR1 is LGHNA and CDR2 is YSLEER. The CDR3 is CASSLVASGNNEQFF. CDR3 sequence (DNA): TGCGCCAGCAGCCTGGTGGCTAGCGGGAACAATGAGCAGTTCTTC.

The gene calls are TRBV3-1 (or the pseudogene TRBV3-2) and TRBJ1-1; D gene unclear. CDR1 and CDR2 (germline): LGHDT, YNNKEL (reference sequence). The CDR3 contains 13 residues. Trimming removed 4 bases at V and 4 bases at J, with 10 bases between. The CDR3: CASSPPSVTEAFF. The CDR3, as DNA: TGTGCCAGCAGCCCACCCAGCGTCACTGAAGCTTTCTTT.

The rearrangement joins TRBV19 to TRBJ1-6; maybe TRBD1 (5 bases). V lost 5 bases to trimming and J lost 8 bases, with 10 bases between them. CDR1 and CDR2 from the germline V gene are LNHDA and SQIVND (reference sequence). The CDR3 is made up of 13 amino acids. The CDR3 DNA reads as TGTGCCAGTAGTGGGGCAGGAGATTCACCCCTCCACTTT. This translates into CASSGAGDSPLHF. The variable domain in full, completed from reference TRBV19 and TRBJ1-6, reads DGGITQSPKYLFRKEGQNVTLSCEQNLNHDAMYWYRQDPGQGLRLIYYSQIVNDFQKGDIAEGYSVSREKKESFPLTVTSAQKNPTAFYLCASSGAGDSPLHFGNGTRLTVT.

The chain employs TRBV4-1 and TRBJ2-3; 12 bases fit TRBD1. CDR1 is MGHRA and CDR2 is YSYEKL in the germline V gene. Unmatched junction bases numbered 19, after V lost 1 base and J lost 5 bases. There are 21 residues in the CDR3. This CDR3 is CASSQVIPGQGALGGKDTQYF. In nucleotides, the CDR3 is TGCGCCAGCAGCCAAGTGATTCCGGGACAGGGGGCGCTGGGGGGAAAAGATACGCAGTATTTT.

This clone was detected once. The chain is built from TRBV3-1 (or the pseudogene TRBV3-2) and TRBJ2-7, with D perhaps matching TRBD2 (6 bases). In germline, CDR1 is LGHDT, CDR2 YNNKEL (reference sequence). The CDR3 is made up of 14 amino acids. Trimming took 4 bases from V and 3 from J, leaving 13 bases between them. In DNA form, the CDR3 reads TGTGCCAGCAGCCCGATTTCGGGGGACTACGAGCAGTACTTC. Protein product: CASSPISGDYEQYF.

J is TRBJ2-5 and V is TRBV20-1, with 9 bases that match TRBD2. J gave up 5 bases and V 3 bases, and 10 bases lay outside the gene matches. This CDR3 region has 15 residues. Germline V gives CDR1 DFQATT, CDR2 SNEGSKA (reference sequence). DNA for the CDR3: TGCAGTGCTAGTTTTGCTAGCGGGGTGGGGGAGACCCAGTACTTC. As protein: CSASFASGVGETQYF.

The DNA of the CDR3 is TGTGCCAGCAGCTTAGAAGCAGGGGGGTCCTACGAGCAGTACTTC. It specifies CASSLEAGGSYEQYF. The J gene is TRBJ2-7, the V gene TRBV11-2; a weak D match, TRBD1 (7 bases). V gave up 0 bases and J gave up 1 base, with 10 bases separating them. Germline CDR1 is SGHAT and CDR2 is FQNNGV. There are 15 residues in the CDR3. Filled out from reference TRBV11-2 and TRBJ2-7, the complete variable domain reads EAGVAQSPRYKIIEKRQSVAFWCNPISGHATLYWYQQILGQGPKLLIQFQNNGVVDDSQLPKDRFSAERLKGVDSTLKIQPAKLEDSAVYLCASSLEAGGSYEQYFGPGTRLTVT.

The chain carries TRBV5-1 and TRBJ2-2, with 8 positions matching TRBD2. Germline trimming cut 6 bases from V and 7 bases from J; bases unmatched to any gene: 11. The CDR3 runs to 15 residues. Germline loops: CDR1 SGHRS, CDR2 YFSETQ. The CDR3 sequence is CASTISGRTSGELFF. In DNA form, the CDR3 reads TGCGCCAGCACTATCAGCGGGAGAACTAGCGGGGAGCTGTTTTTT.